The present T cell receptor (beta chain) was sequenced within a study of blood T cell repertoires in COVID-19. Only in-frame clones appear in the TCRdb table, and some are missing; sequencing was by immunoSEQ multiplex PCR. The profile covers 310,000 or so clones, with around 90% appearing a single time and roughly 6.2% taken by the ten largest. With 5 bases clipped from V and 7 bases from J, the junction kept 6 bases outside the gene matches. Germline CDR1 reads SGHTA; CDR2 reads FQGNSA. The CDR3 loop spans 14 amino acids. This clone was seen only once. The material sequenced was PBMCs or T cells enriched from blood (not recorded which). J is TRBJ1-5 and V is TRBV7-2; 9 nucleotides agree with TRBD1. The source of this sequence is a woman in her thirties or forties who had recovered from COVID-19. The CDR3 DNA reads as TGTGCCAGCAGCCCCTGGACAGGGGACCAGCCCCAGCATTTT. It yields the protein CASSPWTGDQPQHF.